One TCR beta chain is described in this entry. V was shortened by 3 bases and J by 4 bases, with 9 bases between the two germline ends. Germline-derived CDR1 and CDR2 are LNHDA and SQIVND (reference sequence). The CDR3 totals 14 residues. The sample originates from a study of blood T cell repertoires in COVID-19. In the source study's methods: Amplified reference gene primers provided the basis for estimating nucleated cell counts. Repertoires were generated with immunoSEQ multiplex PCR, while TCRdb's copy carries only in-frame clones and drops some. The V and J calls and clone size are taken from that table; D and trimming were inferred from the DNA. Found here are about 88,000 clones, approximately 90% of them singletons; the top ten hold just under 3%.

Sequencing was done on a sample of peripheral blood. This TCR was sampled from a woman aged 80 or older with acute or convalescent COVID-19. This chain joins TRBV19 and TRBJ1-4; D remains ambiguous. The CDR3 is CASSIGAVNEKLFF. Written as DNA, the CDR3 is TGTGCCAGTAGTATTGGAGCAGTTAATGAAAAACTGTTTTTT. Full variable domain (rest looked up from reference TRBV19 and TRBJ1-4): DGGITQSPKYLFRKEGQNVTLSCEQNLNHDAMYWYRQDPGQGLRLIYYSQIVNDFQKGDIAEGYSVSREKKESFPLTVTSAQKNPTAFYLCASSIGAVNEKLFFGSGTQLSVL.